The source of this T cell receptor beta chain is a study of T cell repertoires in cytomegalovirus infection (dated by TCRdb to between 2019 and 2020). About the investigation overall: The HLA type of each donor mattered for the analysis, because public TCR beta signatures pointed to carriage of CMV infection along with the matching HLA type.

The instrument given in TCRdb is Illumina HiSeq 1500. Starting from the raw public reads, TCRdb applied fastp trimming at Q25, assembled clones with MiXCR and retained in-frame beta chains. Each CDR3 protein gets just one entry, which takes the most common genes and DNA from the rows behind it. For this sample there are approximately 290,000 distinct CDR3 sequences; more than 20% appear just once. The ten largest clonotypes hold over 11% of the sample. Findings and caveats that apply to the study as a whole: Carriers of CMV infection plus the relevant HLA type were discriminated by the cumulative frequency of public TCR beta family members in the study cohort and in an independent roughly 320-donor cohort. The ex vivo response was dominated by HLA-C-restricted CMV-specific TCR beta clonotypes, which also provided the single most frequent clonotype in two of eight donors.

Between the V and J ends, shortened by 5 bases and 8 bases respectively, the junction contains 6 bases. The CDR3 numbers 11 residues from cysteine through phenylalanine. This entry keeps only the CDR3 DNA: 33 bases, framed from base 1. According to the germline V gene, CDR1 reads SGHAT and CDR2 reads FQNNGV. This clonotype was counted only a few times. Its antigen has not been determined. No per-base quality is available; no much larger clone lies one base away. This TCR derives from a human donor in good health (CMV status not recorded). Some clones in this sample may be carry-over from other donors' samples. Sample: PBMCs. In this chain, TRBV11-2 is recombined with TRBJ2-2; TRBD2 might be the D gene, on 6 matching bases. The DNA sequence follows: TGTGCCAGCAGCCGGGAGGGGGAGCTGTTTTTT. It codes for CASSREGELFF.